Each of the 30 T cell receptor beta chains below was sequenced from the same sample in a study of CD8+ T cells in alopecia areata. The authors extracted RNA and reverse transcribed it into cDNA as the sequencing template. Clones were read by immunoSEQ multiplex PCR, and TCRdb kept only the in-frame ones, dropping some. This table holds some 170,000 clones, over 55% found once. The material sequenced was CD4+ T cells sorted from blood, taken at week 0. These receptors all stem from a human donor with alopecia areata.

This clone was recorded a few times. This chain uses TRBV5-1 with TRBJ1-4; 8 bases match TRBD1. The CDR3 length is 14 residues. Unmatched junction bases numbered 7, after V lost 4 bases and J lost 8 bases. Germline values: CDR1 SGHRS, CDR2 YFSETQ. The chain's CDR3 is CASSLGQAEEKLFF. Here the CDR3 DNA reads TGCGCCAGCAGCCTGGGACAGGCGGAGGAAAAACTGTTTTTT.

CDR3 in DNA: TGTGCCAGCGGCAGGGGGCATCAAGAGACCCAGTACTTC. This gives the protein CASGRGHQETQYF. The chain combines TRBV11-1 with TRBJ2-5; 8 bases line up with TRBD1. This CDR3 is built from 13 residues. Germline V gives CDR1 SGHAT, CDR2 FQDESV (reference sequence). Trimming cost V 8 bases and J 2 bases; bases outside gene matches: 4. Variable domain in full (rest from reference TRBV11-1 and TRBJ2-5): EAEVAQSPRYKITEKSQAVAFWCDPISGHATLYWYRQILGQGPELLVQFQDESVVDDSQLPKDRFSAERLKGVDSTLKIQPAELGDSAMYLCASGRGHQETQYFGPGTRLLVL.

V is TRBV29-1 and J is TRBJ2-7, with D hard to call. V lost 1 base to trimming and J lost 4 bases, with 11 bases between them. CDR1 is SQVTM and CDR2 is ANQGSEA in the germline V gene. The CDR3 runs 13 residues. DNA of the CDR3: TGCAGCGTTGAAGTCGTGACACCTTACGAGCAGTACTTC. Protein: CSVEVVTPYEQYF.

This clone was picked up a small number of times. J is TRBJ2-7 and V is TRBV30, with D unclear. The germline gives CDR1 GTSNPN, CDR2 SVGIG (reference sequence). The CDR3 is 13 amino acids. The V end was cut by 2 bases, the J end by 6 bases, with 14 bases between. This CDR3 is CAWSPSNFREQYF. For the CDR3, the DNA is TGTGCCTGGAGTCCATCTAATTTCCGCGAGCAGTACTTC.

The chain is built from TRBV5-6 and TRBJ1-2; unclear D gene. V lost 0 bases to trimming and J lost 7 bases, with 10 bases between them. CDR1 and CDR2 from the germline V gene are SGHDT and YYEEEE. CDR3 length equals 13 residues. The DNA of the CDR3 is TGTGCCAGCAGCTTGGATAGGGATCCTGGCTACACCTTC. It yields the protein CASSLDRDPGYTF.

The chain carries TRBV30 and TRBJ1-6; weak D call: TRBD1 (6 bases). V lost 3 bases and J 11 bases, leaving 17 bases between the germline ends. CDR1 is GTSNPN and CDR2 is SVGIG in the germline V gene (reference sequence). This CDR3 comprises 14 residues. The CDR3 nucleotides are TGTGCCTGGAGGACCCAACTCGGACAGCCACCCCTCCACTTT. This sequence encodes CAWRTQLGQPPLHF.

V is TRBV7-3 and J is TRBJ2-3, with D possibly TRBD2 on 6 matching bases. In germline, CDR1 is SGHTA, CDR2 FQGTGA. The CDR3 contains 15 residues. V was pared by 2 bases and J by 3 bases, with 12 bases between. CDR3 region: CASSLGGTSTDTQYF. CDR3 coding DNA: TGTGCCAGCAGCTTAGGGGGGACCTCGACAGATACGCAGTATTTT.

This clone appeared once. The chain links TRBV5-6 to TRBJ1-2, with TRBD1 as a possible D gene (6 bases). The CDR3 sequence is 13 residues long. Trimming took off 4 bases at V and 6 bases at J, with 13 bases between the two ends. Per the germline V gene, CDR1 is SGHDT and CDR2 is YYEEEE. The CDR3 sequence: CASSPAGVNGYTF. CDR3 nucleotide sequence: TGTGCCAGCAGCCCAGCAGGGGTGAATGGCTACACCTTC.

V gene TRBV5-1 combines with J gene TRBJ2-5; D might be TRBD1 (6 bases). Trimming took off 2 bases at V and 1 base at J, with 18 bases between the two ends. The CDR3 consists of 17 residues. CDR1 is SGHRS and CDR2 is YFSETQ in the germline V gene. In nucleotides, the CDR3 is TGCGCCAGCAGCTTTCGTCCTCGGGACACGACCCAAGAGACCCAGTACTTC. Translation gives CASSFRPRDTTQETQYF.

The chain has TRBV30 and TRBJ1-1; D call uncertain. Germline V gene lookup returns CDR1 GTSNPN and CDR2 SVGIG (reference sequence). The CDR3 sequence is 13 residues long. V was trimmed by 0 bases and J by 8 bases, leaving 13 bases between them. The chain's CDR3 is CAWSVRKGAEAFF. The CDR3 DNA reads TGTGCCTGGAGTGTTCGAAAGGGCGCAGAAGCTTTCTTT.

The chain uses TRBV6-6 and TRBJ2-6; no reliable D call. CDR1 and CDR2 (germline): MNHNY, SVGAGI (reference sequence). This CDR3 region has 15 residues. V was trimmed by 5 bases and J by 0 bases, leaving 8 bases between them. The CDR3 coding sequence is TGTGCCAGCAGTGGCCAGCTCTCTGGGGCCAACGTCCTGACTTTC. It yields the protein CASSGQLSGANVLTF.

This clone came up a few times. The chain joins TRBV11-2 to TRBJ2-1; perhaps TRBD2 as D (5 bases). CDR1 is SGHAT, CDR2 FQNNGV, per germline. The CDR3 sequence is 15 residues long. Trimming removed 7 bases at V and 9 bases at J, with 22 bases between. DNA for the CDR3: TGTGCCAGCACCGAAGGGTATGGGAGTTTTAGTGAGCAGTTCTTC. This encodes CASTEGYGSFSEQFF.

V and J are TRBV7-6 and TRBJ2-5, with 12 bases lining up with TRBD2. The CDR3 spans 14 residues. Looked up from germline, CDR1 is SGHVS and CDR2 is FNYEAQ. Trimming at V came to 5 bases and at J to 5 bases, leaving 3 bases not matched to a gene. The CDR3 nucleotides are TGTGCCAGCAGCAACCTAGCGGGGGGGGAGACCCAGTACTTC. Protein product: CASSNLAGGETQYF.

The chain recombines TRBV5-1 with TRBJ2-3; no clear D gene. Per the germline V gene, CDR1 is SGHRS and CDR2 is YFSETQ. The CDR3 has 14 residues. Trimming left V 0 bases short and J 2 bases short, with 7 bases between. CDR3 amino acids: CASSLGHHTDTQYF. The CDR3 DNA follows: TGCGCCAGCAGCTTGGGACACCACACAGATACGCAGTATTTT.

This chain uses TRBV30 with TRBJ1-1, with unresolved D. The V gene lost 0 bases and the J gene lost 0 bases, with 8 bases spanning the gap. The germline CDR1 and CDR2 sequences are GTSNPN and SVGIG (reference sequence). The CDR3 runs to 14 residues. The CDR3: CAWSVLVLNTEAFF. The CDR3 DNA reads TGTGCCTGGAGTGTATTAGTTCTGAACACTGAAGCTTTCTTT.

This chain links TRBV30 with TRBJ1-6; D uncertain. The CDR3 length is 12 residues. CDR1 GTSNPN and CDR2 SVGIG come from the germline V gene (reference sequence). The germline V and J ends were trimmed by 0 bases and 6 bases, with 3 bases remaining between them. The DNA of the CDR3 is TGTGCCTGGAGTGTACTTAATTCACCCCTCCACTTT. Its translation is CAWSVLNSPLHF.

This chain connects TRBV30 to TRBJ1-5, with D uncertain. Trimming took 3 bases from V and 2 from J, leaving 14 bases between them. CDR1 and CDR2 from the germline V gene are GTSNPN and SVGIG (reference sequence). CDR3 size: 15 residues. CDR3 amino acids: CAWSVKGFGNQPQHF. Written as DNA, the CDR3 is TGTGCCTGGAGCGTGAAAGGGTTCGGCAATCAGCCCCAGCATTTT.

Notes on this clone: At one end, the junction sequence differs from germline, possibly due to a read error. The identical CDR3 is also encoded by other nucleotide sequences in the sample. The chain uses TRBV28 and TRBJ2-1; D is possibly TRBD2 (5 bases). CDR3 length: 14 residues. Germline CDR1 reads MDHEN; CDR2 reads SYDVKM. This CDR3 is CASSSGWESNEQFF. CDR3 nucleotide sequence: TGCGCCAGCAGTTCTGGTTGGGAGTCCAATGAGCAGTTCTTC.

Here the CDR3 reads CASSLDIKNIQYF. The CDR3 bases are TGTGCCAGCAGTTTGGACATTAAAAACATTCAGTACTTC. The V call is TRBV27, the J call TRBJ2-4; a possible D gene is TRBD1 (5 bases). The V end was cut by 3 bases, the J end by 4 bases, with 7 bases between. The germline V gene has CDR1 MNHEY and CDR2 SMNVEV (reference sequence). This CDR3 region has 13 residues.

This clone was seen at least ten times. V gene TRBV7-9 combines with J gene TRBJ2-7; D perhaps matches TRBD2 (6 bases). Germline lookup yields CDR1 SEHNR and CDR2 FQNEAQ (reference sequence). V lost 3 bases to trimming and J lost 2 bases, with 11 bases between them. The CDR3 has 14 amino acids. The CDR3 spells CASSFSGNTYEQYF. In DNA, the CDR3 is TGTGCCAGCAGCTTTAGCGGAAACACCTACGAGCAGTACTTC. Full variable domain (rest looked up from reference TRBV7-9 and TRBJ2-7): DTGVSQNPRHKITKRGQNVTFRCDPISEHNRLYWYRQTLGQGPEFLTYFQNEAQLEKSRLLSDRFSAERPKGSFSTLEIQRTEQGDSAMYLCASSFSGNTYEQYFGPGTRLTVT.

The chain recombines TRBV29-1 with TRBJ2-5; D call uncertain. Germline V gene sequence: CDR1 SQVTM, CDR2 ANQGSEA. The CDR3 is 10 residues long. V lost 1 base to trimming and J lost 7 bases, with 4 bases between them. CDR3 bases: TGCAGCGTTGAAGGCGGGACCCAGTACTTC. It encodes CSVEGGTQYF.

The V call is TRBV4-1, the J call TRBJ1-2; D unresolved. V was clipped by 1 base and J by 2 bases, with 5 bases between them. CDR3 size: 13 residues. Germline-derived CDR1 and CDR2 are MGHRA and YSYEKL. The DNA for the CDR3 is TGCGCCAGCAGCCAAGTTGGGAACTATGGCTACACCTTC. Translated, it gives CASSQVGNYGYTF.

This CDR3 reads CASSLRPGELGSTEAFF. The CDR3 coding sequence is TGTGCCAGTAGCCTAAGGCCGGGAGAACTAGGGAGCACTGAAGCTTTCTTT. The chain joins TRBV19 to TRBJ1-1; no reliable D call. This CDR3 has 17 amino acids. From germline, CDR1 is LNHDA and CDR2 SQIVND (reference sequence). V was trimmed by 6 bases and J by 4 bases, leaving 24 bases between them.

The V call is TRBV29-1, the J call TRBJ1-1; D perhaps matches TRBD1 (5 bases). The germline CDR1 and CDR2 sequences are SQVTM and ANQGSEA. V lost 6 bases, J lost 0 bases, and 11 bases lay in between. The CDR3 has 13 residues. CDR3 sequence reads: CSVRGTLNTEAFF. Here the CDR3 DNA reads TGCAGCGTACGCGGGACGTTGAACACTGAAGCTTTCTTT.

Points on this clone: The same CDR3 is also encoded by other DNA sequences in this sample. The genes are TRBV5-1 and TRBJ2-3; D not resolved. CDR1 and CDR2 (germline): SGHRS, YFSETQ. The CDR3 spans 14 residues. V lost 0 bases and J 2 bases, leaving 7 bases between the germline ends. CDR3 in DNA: TGCGCCAGCAGCTTGGATCACTCCACAGATACGCAGTATTTT. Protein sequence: CASSLDHSTDTQYF.

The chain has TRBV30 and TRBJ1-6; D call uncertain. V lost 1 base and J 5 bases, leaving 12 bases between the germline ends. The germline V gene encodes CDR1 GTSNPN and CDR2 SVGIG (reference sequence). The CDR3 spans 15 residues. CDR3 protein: CAWSDPYSNNSPLHF. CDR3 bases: TGTGCCTGGAGTGACCCATACAGCAATAATTCACCCCTCCACTTT.

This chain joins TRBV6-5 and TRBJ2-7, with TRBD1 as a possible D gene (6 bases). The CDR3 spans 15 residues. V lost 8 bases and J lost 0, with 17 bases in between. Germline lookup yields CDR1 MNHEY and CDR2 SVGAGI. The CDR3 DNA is TGTGCCAGCCGCCGATACAGGGAGAACTCCTACGAGCAGTACTTC. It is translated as CASRRYRENSYEQYF.

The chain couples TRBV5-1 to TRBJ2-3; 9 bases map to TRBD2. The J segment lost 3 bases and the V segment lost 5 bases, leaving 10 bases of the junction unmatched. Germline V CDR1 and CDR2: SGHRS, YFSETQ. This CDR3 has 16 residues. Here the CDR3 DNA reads TGCGCCAGCAGTTCCGGACTAGCGCGCCGAACAGATACGCAGTATTTT. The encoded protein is CASSSGLARRTDTQYF.

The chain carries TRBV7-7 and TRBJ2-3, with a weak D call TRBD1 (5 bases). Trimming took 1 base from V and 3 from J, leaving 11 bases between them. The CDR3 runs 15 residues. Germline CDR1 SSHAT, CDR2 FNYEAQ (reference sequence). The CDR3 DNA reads TGTGCCAGCAGCTTAGGCTCTGGGGCTACAGATACGCAGTATTTT. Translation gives CASSLGSGATDTQYF.

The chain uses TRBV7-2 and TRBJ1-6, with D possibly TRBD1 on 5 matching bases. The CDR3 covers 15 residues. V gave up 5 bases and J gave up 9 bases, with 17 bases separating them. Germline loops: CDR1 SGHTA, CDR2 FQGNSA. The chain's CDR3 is CASSPPGRLGSPLHF. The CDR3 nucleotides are TGTGCCAGCAGCCCACCAGGGAGACTAGGTTCACCCCTCCACTTT.